These 31 T cell receptor beta chains came from one sample sequenced in a study of blood T cell repertoires in COVID-19. Sequenced by immunoSEQ multiplex PCR; TCRdb stores in-frame clones only, minus some. The data show roughly 140,000 clones, approximately 85% seen once. The sequenced material came from peripheral blood. The receptors here all came from a woman aged 60-75 years with COVID-19, enrolled during active disease.

V gene TRBV28 combines with J gene TRBJ1-2; 7 nucleotides align to TRBD1. Looked up from germline, CDR1 is MDHEN and CDR2 is SYDVKM. Unmatched junction bases numbered 8, after V lost 6 bases and J lost 1 base. The CDR3 consists of 15 residues. The CDR3 DNA is TGTGCCAGCAGGCGTACCGGGACAGATAACTATGGCTACACCTTC. Residues: CASRRTGTDNYGYTF.

A few counts support this clone. The chain recombines TRBV5-1 with TRBJ1-1, with D possibly being TRBD1 (6 bases). The ends were cut back, 5 bases at V and 5 bases at J, with 19 bases in the middle. This CDR3 is built from 15 residues. CDR1 and CDR2 (germline): SGHRS, YFSETQ. The CDR3 bases are TGCGCCAGCAGGCGAGAACAGGGATCGGAGACTGAAGCTTTCTTT. Translated, it gives CASRREQGSETEAFF.

This chain joins TRBV9 and TRBJ2-5; the match to TRBD2 covers 12 bases. V trimming: 4 bases; J trimming: 1 base; junction bases outside the gene matches: 8. The CDR3 runs to 17 residues. CDR1 is SGDLS, CDR2 YYNGEE, per germline. The CDR3 DNA sequence: TGTGCCAGCAGCTTGTCGGCTAGCGGGGGGGCCCAAGAGACCCAGTACTTC. Translated, it gives CASSLSASGGAQETQYF.

This clone was found a few times. This chain links TRBV4-3 with TRBJ1-1; D gene unclear. Trimming removed 11 bases at V and 2 bases at J, with 15 bases between. CDR3 length: 13 amino acids. From germline, CDR1 is LGHNA and CDR2 YSLEER. In DNA, the CDR3 is TGCGCCTCCGGGGATCAGGCAAACACTGAAGCTTTCTTT. Translation gives CASGDQANTEAFF.

V is TRBV4-2 and J is TRBJ2-6; a weak D match, TRBD2 (6 bases). In germline, CDR1 is LGHNA, CDR2 YNFKEQ. The ends were cut back, 3 bases at V and 0 bases at J, with 12 bases in the middle. The CDR3 contains 17 residues. As DNA, the CDR3 is TGTGCCAGCAGCCACGGGACTTACCTCTCTGGGGCCAACGTCCTGACTTTC. Protein product: CASSHGTYLSGANVLTF.

V usage is TRBV6-5 and J usage is TRBJ2-3; TRBD2 is a possible D gene (6 bases). The V end lost 8 bases, the J end lost 10 bases, and 22 bases lay between the germline ends. The CDR3 runs 14 residues. Germline V gene lookup returns CDR1 MNHEY and CDR2 SVGAGI. The CDR3 here is CASGGTQGRRAQYF. The DNA for the CDR3 is TGTGCCAGCGGGGGAACCCAGGGAAGGAGGGCGCAGTATTTT.

The J gene is TRBJ2-7, the V gene TRBV12-5; 8 bases line up with TRBD1. After removal of 1 base from V and 4 bases from J, the junction contained 6 bases not matched to a gene. The CDR3 spans 15 residues. The germline gives CDR1 LGHNT, CDR2 FRNRAP. The CDR3 loop reads CASGLDRQGMYEQYF. The CDR3 DNA reads as TGTGCTAGTGGTTTGGACCGACAGGGGATGTACGAGCAGTACTTC.

The rearrangement links TRBV25-1 to TRBJ1-1; D unresolved. The ends were cut back, 4 bases at V and 9 bases at J, with 21 bases in the middle. This CDR3 region has 15 residues. Germline CDR1 and CDR2: MGHDK and SYGVNS. CDR3 DNA: TGTGCCAGCAGTGGGAGCTTCCATTCCCGCCCTAAAGCTTTCTTT. Residues: CASSGSFHSRPKAFF.

The chain employs TRBV9 and TRBJ2-2; tentatively, D is TRBD2 (6 bases). The V gene lost 4 bases and the J gene lost 7 bases, with 23 bases spanning the gap. The CDR3 runs to 17 residues. Germline lookup yields CDR1 SGDLS and CDR2 YYNGEE. CDR3 bases: TGTGCCAGCAGCTCCGGCGGGGCTCTAGCGCTGGTCGGGGAGCTGTTTTTT. Protein: CASSSGGALALVGELFF.

V usage is TRBV7-2 and J usage is TRBJ2-2; TRBD1 matches at 8 bases. Per germline, CDR1 SGHTA and CDR2 FQGNSA. This CDR3 region has 14 residues. V lost 5 bases to trimming and J lost 2 bases; unmatched junction nucleotides: 1. CDR3 residues: CASSGQGNTGELFF. CDR3 DNA: TGTGCCAGCAGCGGACAGGGAAACACCGGGGAGCTGTTTTTT. Complete variable domain (other parts from reference TRBV7-2 and TRBJ2-2): GAGVSQSPSNKVTEKGKDVELRCDPISGHTALYWYRQSLGQGLEFLIYFQGNSAPDKSGLPSDRFSAERTGGSVSTLTIQRTQQEDSAVYLCASSGQGNTGELFFGEGSRLTVL.

This chain links TRBV2 with TRBJ2-7; 8 bases fit TRBD1. The CDR3 sequence is 14 residues long. Per germline, CDR1 SNHLY and CDR2 FYNNEI. V lost 7 bases, J lost 3 bases, and 8 bases stayed unmatched. The CDR3: CASIKGQVIYEQYF. The CDR3 DNA follows: TGTGCCAGCATAAAGGGACAGGTTATCTACGAGCAGTACTTC.

V usage is TRBV9 and J usage is TRBJ2-4; tentatively, D is TRBD2 (5 bases). Per germline, CDR1 SGDLS and CDR2 YYNGEE. V was cut by 0 bases and J by 4 bases, with 8 bases left in between. This CDR3 contains 14 residues. The CDR3 spells CASSVEPGKNIQYF. CDR3 sequence (DNA): TGTGCCAGCAGCGTAGAACCGGGAAAAAACATTCAGTACTTC.

The J gene is TRBJ1-3, the V gene TRBV7-9; D unresolved. CDR3 length: 13 residues. The germline V gene has CDR1 SEHNR and CDR2 FQNEAQ (reference sequence). Trimming shortened V by 10 bases and J by 8 bases, and 18 bases separated the two germline ends. The CDR3 bases are TGTGCCACCAGAGGGAGAGCTCTGGACACCATATATTTT. Translating gives CATRGRALDTIYF. Full variable domain (remainder filled in from reference TRBV7-9 and TRBJ1-3): DTGVSQNPRHKITKRGQNVTFRCDPISEHNRLYWYRQTLGQGPEFLTYFQNEAQLEKSRLLSDRFSAERPKGSFSTLEIQRTEQGDSAMYLCATRGRALDTIYFGEGSWLTVV.

The chain uses TRBV19 and TRBJ2-5; weak D call: TRBD2 (5 bases). Trimming took off 2 bases at V and 1 base at J, with 14 bases between the two ends. There are 16 residues in the CDR3. Looked up from germline, CDR1 is LNHDA and CDR2 is SQIVND (reference sequence). The CDR3 coding sequence is TGTGCCAGTAGTATACAGGAGGACCTATTCCAAGAGACCCAGTACTTC. It yields the protein CASSIQEDLFQETQYF.

The V gene is TRBV19, the J gene TRBJ1-2, with D unresolved. Trimming took off 6 bases at V and 3 bases at J, with 20 bases between the two ends. This CDR3 spans 16 amino acids. The V gene's germline CDR1 is LNHDA and CDR2 SQIVND (reference sequence). The CDR3 nucleotides are TGTGCCAGTAGCCTTGGGCCACCCGGAATTTACTATGGCTACACCTTC. Translated: CASSLGPPGIYYGYTF.

The rearrangement joins TRBV24-1 to TRBJ2-3; 7 bases are shared with TRBD2. Germline values: CDR1 KGHDR, CDR2 SFDVKD. The ends lost 4 bases at V and 6 bases at J; junction bases unmatched: 12. CDR3 length equals 16 residues. This CDR3 reads CATSDRSSGYSDTQYF. For the CDR3, the DNA is TGTGCCACCAGTGACCGATCTAGCGGATACTCCGATACGCAGTATTTT.

The rearrangement uses TRBV21-1 and TRBJ2-1; the table names TRBD2, a call not compared with the DNA. TRBV21-1 is annotated as a pseudogene. CDR3 length: 18 residues. CDR3 in DNA: TGTGCCAGCAGCCCAAAAGGGCTAGCGGGGGCCCGATGGGATGAGCAGTTCTTC. Protein product: CASSPKGLAGARWDEQFF.

This chain uses TRBV4-1 with TRBJ2-4; D perhaps matches TRBD2 (5 bases). Germline values: CDR1 MGHRA, CDR2 YSYEKL. Trimming removed 5 bases at V and 0 bases at J, with 17 bases between. This CDR3 has 17 amino acids. This chain's CDR3 is CASSLNRGSVAKNIQYF. CDR3 DNA: TGCGCCAGCAGCTTAAATCGAGGGTCCGTAGCCAAAAACATTCAGTACTTC.

V is TRBV9 and J is TRBJ1-1; D not resolved. Germline CDR1 reads SGDLS; CDR2 reads YYNGEE. The V gene lost 0 bases and the J gene lost 4 bases, with 16 bases spanning the gap. This CDR3 has 16 amino acids. CDR3 residues: CASSVEEQLSFTEAFF. The CDR3 DNA is TGTGCCAGCAGCGTAGAGGAACAGCTCTCGTTCACTGAAGCTTTCTTT. Full variable domain (missing parts from reference TRBV9 and TRBJ1-1): DSGVTQTPKHLITATGQRVTLRCSPRSGDLSVYWYQQSLDQGLQFLIQYYNGEERAKGNILERFSAQQFPDLHSELNLSSLELGDSALYFCASSVEEQLSFTEAFFGQGTRLTVV.

The gene calls are TRBV3-1 (or the pseudogene TRBV3-2) and TRBJ1-3, with D unresolved. The germline V gene has CDR1 LGHDT and CDR2 YNNKEL (reference sequence). Between the trimmed V and J ends, which lost 0 bases and 4 bases, there was a span of 13 bases. CDR3 length: 16 residues. The CDR3 region is CASSQEYAADGNTIYF. CDR3 coding DNA: TGTGCCAGCAGCCAAGAGTATGCAGCGGACGGAAACACCATATATTTT.

The chain combines TRBV11-2 with TRBJ1-6, with 7 bases that match TRBD1. CDR1 SGHAT and CDR2 FQNNGV come from the germline V gene. V shed 2 bases and J 19 bases; nucleotides not matched to a gene: 11. The CDR3 is 13 amino acids. CDR3 sequence: CASSLTRQGSSHF. Written as DNA, the CDR3 is TGTGCCAGCAGCTTAACCCGACAGGGATCTTCTCACTTT.

The gene calls are TRBV7-9 and TRBJ1-5; 9 nucleotides match TRBD1. The CDR3 is made up of 14 amino acids. Germline V gene sequence: CDR1 SEHNR, CDR2 FQNEAQ (reference sequence). J was trimmed by 7 bases and V by 1 base; bases with no gene match: 2. This CDR3 is CASSLDRGQQPQHF. The CDR3 DNA is TGTGCCAGCAGCTTAGACAGGGGGCAACAGCCCCAGCATTTT.

V is TRBV19 and J is TRBJ2-5, with TRBD1 identical over 12 bases. The CDR3 spans 17 residues. Losses at the gene ends were 3 bases for V and 7 bases for J; bases not matched to a gene: 12. Germline values: CDR1 LNHDA, CDR2 SQIVND (reference sequence). CDR3 region: CASSIPGQGAFRGTQYF. The CDR3 nucleotides are TGTGCCAGTAGTATCCCGGGACAGGGGGCTTTCAGGGGGACCCAGTACTTC.

The rearrangement uses TRBV18 and TRBJ1-1; TRBD1 might be the D (6 bases). Germline CDR1 reads KGHSH; CDR2 reads LQKENI. The CDR3 length is 17 residues. Deletions cut 1 base from V and 4 bases from J, with 19 bases between. The CDR3 region has the DNA TGTGCCAGCTCACCACGAGGGGGTAGGGTTTCAGGCACTGAAGCTTTCTTT. Protein: CASSPRGGRVSGTEAFF.

The CDR3 sequence: CAWSVPGISGANVLTF. The CDR3 DNA reads as TGTGCCTGGAGTGTACCAGGTATCTCTGGGGCCAACGTCCTGACTTTC. The chain uses TRBV30 and TRBJ2-6; D not certain. The germline V and J ends were trimmed by 0 bases and 0 bases, with 9 bases remaining between them. The CDR3 loop spans 16 amino acids. Germline V gene sequence: CDR1 GTSNPN, CDR2 SVGIG (reference sequence).

CDR3 DNA sequence: TGTGCCAGCAGCCCGGGTATCAGGGGCCGACTAAAGAACTATGGCTACACCTTC. This encodes CASSPGIRGRLKNYGYTF. This rearrangement joins TRBV14 to TRBJ1-2; TRBD1 might be the D (6 bases). V was trimmed by 4 bases and J by 2 bases, leaving 23 bases between them. CDR1 and CDR2 (germline): SGHDN, FVKESK. This CDR3 has 18 amino acids.

V usage is TRBV3-1 (or the pseudogene TRBV3-2) and J usage is TRBJ2-7; 9 nucleotides align to TRBD1. After removal of 4 bases from V and 0 bases from J, the junction contained 4 bases not matched to a gene. The CDR3 covers 15 residues. Looked up from germline, CDR1 is LGHDT and CDR2 is YNNKEL (reference sequence). The CDR3 protein is CASSPQGQGSYEQYF. The CDR3 DNA follows: TGTGCCAGCAGCCCCCAGGGACAGGGCTCCTACGAGCAGTACTTC.

The CDR3, as DNA: TGCGCCAGCAGCCAAGGATCGAGCGTCCTGTACAATGAGCAGTTCTTC. Protein sequence: CASSQGSSVLYNEQFF. The rearrangement links TRBV4-1 to TRBJ2-1; no reliable D call. CDR3 length: 16 residues. Per germline, CDR1 MGHRA and CDR2 YSYEKL. V shed 1 base and J shed 4 bases, with 14 bases lying between them.

A note on this clone: This same CDR3 is encoded by further DNA sequences in the sample. V gene TRBV5-1 combines with J gene TRBJ2-2; 7 nucleotides align to TRBD1. Germline V lookup: CDR1 SGHRS, CDR2 YFSETQ. This CDR3 has 16 residues. The V gene end was trimmed by 4 bases and the J gene end by 0 bases; junction bases not matched to a gene: 6. The chain's CDR3 is CASSLGGLSNTGELFF. The CDR3 region has the DNA TGCGCCAGCAGCCTAGGGGGCCTCTCGAACACCGGGGAGCTGTTTTTT.

This chain connects TRBV30 to TRBJ2-1, with 8 bases that match TRBD1. The CDR3 contains 15 residues. CDR1 is GTSNPN and CDR2 is SVGIG in the germline V gene (reference sequence). V was pared by 0 bases and J by 7 bases, with 8 bases of the junction left unmatched. CDR3 DNA: TGTGCCTGGAGTGTAGGTCAGGGGGCGAGGAATGAGCAGTTCTTC. This translates into CAWSVGQGARNEQFF.

The genes are TRBV19 and TRBJ1-1; 12 bases align to TRBD1. V was clipped by 5 bases and J by 4 bases; unmatched bases: 5. The CDR3 has 15 amino acids. Germline assignment: CDR1 LNHDA and CDR2 SQIVND (reference sequence). The CDR3: CASSSGQGAFTEAFF. CDR3 sequence (DNA): TGTGCCAGTAGTTCGGGACAGGGGGCTTTCACTGAAGCTTTCTTT.